Listed below are T cell receptor beta chains from one sample, sequenced in a study of cytomegalovirus exposure and HLA in healthy donors. Sequencing used immunoSEQ multiplex PCR; TCRdb keeps in-frame clones, though not all of them. The sample carries some 260,000 clones, 90% recorded once. The sequenced sample was PBMCs. Every receptor here comes from a woman aged 25 to 45 in good health and CMV-seronegative. The CDR3 runs from the conserved cysteine through the conserved F or W. D genes are given only for firm matches. Size is stated for part of the rows, as once, few or many counts, or as a class when the clone is expanded.

V	J	size	D	DNA	CDR3
TRBV4-2	TRBJ2-7	-	-	TGTGCCAGCAGCCCGGTCAGCTCCTACGAGCAGTACTTC	CASSPVSSYEQYF
TRBV9	TRBJ2-3	-	-	TGTGCCAGCAGCGTAGCTGAGCGGGGCACAGATACGCAGTATTTT	CASSVAERGTDTQYF
TRBV29-1	TRBJ1-2	-	-	TGCAGCGTTGAAGTGACAACAAACTATGGCTACACCTTC	CSVEVTTNYGYTF
TRBV18	TRBJ2-5	-	-	TGTGCCAGCTCACCACGAAATGGCCGAGAGACCCAGTACTTC	CASSPRNGRETQYF
TRBV5-1	TRBJ2-7	-	-	TGCGCCAGCAGCCGCCGGGGACCTACCTACGAGCAGTACTTC	CASSRRGPTYEQYF
TRBV10-2	TRBJ2-7	-	TRBD2	TGCGCCAGCAGTGATCGTGTTAGCGGGCACTACGAGCAGTACTTC	CASSDRVSGHYEQYF
TRBV5-4	TRBJ2-7	-	TRBD2	TGTGCCAGCAGCTGGGGGGGGGACGAGCAGTACTTC	CASSWGGDEQYF
TRBV7-9	TRBJ2-7	-	-	TGTGCCAGCAGCTTAGCCCAAGAGCAGTACTTC	CASSLAQEQYF
TRBV19	TRBJ2-2	-	-	TGTGCCAGTAGTCTCCGACTAGAGTACGGCGGGGAGCTGTTTTTT	CASSLRLEYGGELFF
TRBV19	TRBJ1-1	-	TRBD1	TGTGCCAGTACGGACAGGTATGCTGAAGCTTTCTTT	CASTDRYAEAFF
TRBV5-8	TRBJ2-7	-	-	TGTGCCAGCAGCTTAAGTCAGGGCTCCTACGAGCAGTACTTC	CASSLSQGSYEQYF
TRBV27	TRBJ1-1	-	-	TGTGCCAGCAGTTTATCGCCTAACAGGGTGATGAACACTGAAGCTTTCTTT	CASSLSPNRVMNTEAFF
TRBV7-9	TRBJ2-5	-	-	TGTGCCAGCAGCTTACCGAAAGCGGCAAAGGAAGAGACCCAGTACTTC	CASSLPKAAKEETQYF
TRBV7-2	TRBJ2-3	-	TRBD2	TGTGCCAGCAGACGGACTAGCGGGAGGGTCACAGATACGCAGTATTTT	CASRRTSGRVTDTQYF
TRBV10-1	TRBJ2-1	-	-	TGCGCCAGCAGTGAGGCGGAGGGGGAGCCAAGGGGCAATGAGCAGTTCTTC	CASSEAEGEPRGNEQFF
TRBV5-1	TRBJ2-1	-	-	TGCGCCAGCACCGAACAGGGACTTAACGGTGACAATGAGCAGTTCTTC	CASTEQGLNGDNEQFF
TRBV11-3	TRBJ2-7	-	-	TGTGCCAGCAGCTTTACGGGGAAGGGCCTCGAGCAGTACTTC	CASSFTGKGLEQYF
TRBV7-9	TRBJ2-7	-	-	TGTGCCAGCAGCTTAGCCCCCGTCGAGCAGTACTTC	CASSLAPVEQYF
TRBV7-9	TRBJ2-1	-	TRBD2	TGTGCCAGCAGACCACTAGCGGAAGGGCCGGGTGAGCAGTTCTTC	CASRPLAEGPGEQFF
TRBV7-2	TRBJ2-2	-	TRBD1	TGTGCCAGCAGCTCTAGTCCCGGGACAGGGTGGACCGGGGAGCTGTTTTTT	CASSSSPGTGWTGELFF
TRBV5-4	TRBJ2-4	once	-	TGTGCCAGCAGCATCACAGGCTCCGAAAACATTCAGTACTTC	CASSITGSENIQYF
TRBV5-4	TRBJ2-1	-	TRBD1	TGTGCCAGCAGCTCGGCCGGGGGACAGGCAACCCCGTTCTTC	CASSSAGGQATPFF
TRBV9	TRBJ2-3	-	-	TGTGCCAGCAGTGGCAGGCGGGTTAGCACAGATACGCAGTATTTT	CASSGRRVSTDTQYF
TRBV2	TRBJ2-3	-	-	TGTGCCACCACCGGGGCTCTCCGCACAGATACGCAGTATTTT	CATTGALRTDTQYF
TRBV15	TRBJ2-1	-	TRBD1	TGTGCCACCAGCAGAAGTGACAGGGATGGACGCAATGAGCAGTTCTTC	CATSRSDRDGRNEQFF
TRBV7-8	TRBJ2-7	-	TRBD2	TGTGCCAGCAGCTTAACTAGCGGGAGGGAGCAGTACTTC	CASSLTSGREQYF
TRBV4-2	TRBJ1-1	-	-	TGTGCCAGCAGCCAAGAAGTTGGGAACACTGAAGCTTTCTTT	CASSQEVGNTEAFF
TRBV21-1	TRBJ2-7	-	-	TGTGCCAGCAGCAATTTAAGCGGGAGACCCTACGAGCAGTACTTC	CASSNLSGRPYEQYF
TRBV11-3	TRBJ2-3	once	TRBD1	TGTGCCAGCAGCCCCTTGACAGGGACCCCAGATACGCAGTATTTT	CASSPLTGTPDTQYF
TRBV2	TRBJ2-7	once	-	TGTGCCAGCACCCAGGGTATTGTGTTCGTCGAGCAGTACTTC	CASTQGIVFVEQYF
TRBV2	TRBJ2-1	once	-	TGTGCCAGCAGTGTAATGCCGGTCTCCTACAATGAGCAGTTCTTC	CASSVMPVSYNEQFF